This TCR beta chain was retrieved from a study of early T cells in non-severe SARS-CoV-2 infection. Across the study: Bulk RNA taken from unsorted whole blood was sequenced, leaving chains unpaired.

This clonotype was counted at least ten times. The antigen remains unidentified. Study-level results: Reliance on VDJdb matching favored anti-spike CD8 responses; private and CD4 specificities were missed.

J was trimmed by 1 base and V by 4 bases; bases with no gene match: 3. There are 13 residues in the CDR3. The V gene's germline CDR1 is SQVTM and CDR2 ANQGSEA. Attachment of unique molecular identifiers to individual cDNA molecules was performed. A single record per CDR3 protein comes from TCRdb applying MiXCR to the 5' RACE reads. The sample carries 85,000 to 90,000 distinct CDR3 sequences, about 15% recorded once. The chain combines TRBV29-1 with TRBJ2-5; 7 nucleotides agree with TRBD1. What was sequenced was whole blood. The origin of this receptor is an adult who was a healthcare worker with PCR-confirmed SARS-CoV-2 infection or an uninfected control (not recorded which). The chain's CDR3 is CSVGGQPQETQYF. In nucleotides, the CDR3 is TGCAGCGTTGGGGGACAGCCCCAAGAGACCCAGTACTTC.